Below, one T cell receptor beta chain is given with its context. This clone's antigen is unknown. No per-base quality is available; no much larger clone lies one base away. To be selected, patients needed enough residual fresh-frozen tumor tissue and more than two years of available survival data. Although molecular status otherwise differed among the glioblastoma patients, no patient had an isocitrate dehydrogenase mutation. PBMC were collected before vaccination, two weeks after the third vaccination, and at tumor progression when it occurred. The Qiagen DNeasy Blood extraction Kit was used to extract genomic DNA. This sample is drawn from a study of glioma-infiltrating T cells after dendritic cell vaccination (dated by TCRdb to 2016 to 2017). Context from the whole study: The cohort included roughly 15 glioblastoma patients drawn from Phase I and II dendritic cell vaccination trials, of whom 9 were newly diagnosed and 6 had recurrent disease. Patients received autologous tumor lysate-pulsed dendritic cell vaccination between about 2002 and 2013. The vaccine consisted of monocyte-derived dendritic cells cultured about 7 days with IL-4 and GM-CSF, then pulsed overnight with autologous tumor lysate. Three intradermal dendritic cell vaccine injections were administered to patients at biweekly intervals in the arm below the axilla. In glioblastoma patients vaccinated with dendritic cells, deep sequencing of TCR beta CDR3 regions served to measure tumor-infiltrating lymphocyte content and to compare repertoires between tumor and blood. Survival after dendritic cell vaccination was correlated with TCR sequencing metrics such as TIL content and the overlap between tumor and blood repertoires. The research as a whole found: Longer time to progression and overall survival after dendritic cell vaccination were predicted by higher estimated pretreatment TIL content. The cohort was small and heterogeneous, with few patients having full blood and tumor sets and even fewer initial-recurrent tumor pairs. TCR clonality showed no direct relationship with survival, which suggests that a diverse polyclonal response may be important. The response model built on TCR overlap across three groups was characterized as speculative, with prospective validation still needed.

V has 2 bases trimmed and J has 7 bases trimmed; junction bases matching no gene number 10. Per the germline V gene, KGHSH is the CDR1 and LQKENI is the CDR2. There are 15 amino acids in the CDR3, from cysteine to phenylalanine inclusive. The only DNA kept is the CDR3, 45 bases in frame from the first base. Using the immunoSEQ assay, TCRB CDR3 regions were amplified from 2 micrograms of genomic DNA, or from all available DNA when less than that was on hand. The multiplex PCR relied on 60 forward primers for TCR V beta segments and 13 reverse primers for J beta segments. To estimate the number of reads per starting template, synthetic control templates were added to each sample at limiting dilution. Reads of 87 bp were generated by sequencing on the Illumina HiSeq System. The study's own analysis went as follows. PCR and sequencing errors were removed by a nearest neighbor algorithm that merged closely related sequences. TCR overlap was defined as the percentage of unique tumor TCR beta sequences that were also present in the same patient's peripheral blood. The clones in this table, taken by TCRdb from immuneACCESS, are in-frame only. Not every clone is retained; where verified, under half of the shortfall comes from an unresolved V gene, and the cause of the rest is unknown. V, J and clone size derive from that table, while D and trimming were established from the DNA sequence. Within this sample are approximately 84,000 clones, with just over 85% of them counted one time only. Of the sample, around 14% falls within the top ten clones.

This TCR derives from a human donor with glioblastoma. The sequence links TRBV18 to TRBJ2-7; 8 bases in the junction line up with TRBD2. The sample consisted of blood, taken before dendritic cell vaccination. The bases read TGTGCCAGCTCACCATCCGGGACTAGTACGATAGAGCAGTACTTC. Its product reads: CASSPSGTSTIEQYF. This CDR3, with the reference TRBV18 and TRBJ2-7 proteins standing in past its ends, gives the full variable domain NAGVMQNPRHLVRRRGQEARLRCSPMKGHSHVYWYRQLPEEGLKFMVYLQKENIIDESGMPKERFSAEFPKEGPSILRIQQVVRGDSAAYFCASSPSGTSTIEQYFGPGTRLTVT.